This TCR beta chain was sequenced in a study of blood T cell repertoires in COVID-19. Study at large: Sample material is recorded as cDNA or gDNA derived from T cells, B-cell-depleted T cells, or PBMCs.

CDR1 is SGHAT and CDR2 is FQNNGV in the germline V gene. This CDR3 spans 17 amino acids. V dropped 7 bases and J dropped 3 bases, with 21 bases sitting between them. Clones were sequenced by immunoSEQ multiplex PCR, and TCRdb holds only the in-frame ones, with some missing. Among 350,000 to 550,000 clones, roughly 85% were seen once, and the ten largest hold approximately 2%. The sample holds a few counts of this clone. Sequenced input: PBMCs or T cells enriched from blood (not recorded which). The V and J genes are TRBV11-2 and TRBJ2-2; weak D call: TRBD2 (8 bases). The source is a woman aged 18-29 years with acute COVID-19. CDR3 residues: CASTVDGRGLDTGELFF. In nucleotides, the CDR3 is TGTGCCAGCACCGTAGACGGGAGGGGGCTGGACACCGGGGAGCTGTTTTTT.